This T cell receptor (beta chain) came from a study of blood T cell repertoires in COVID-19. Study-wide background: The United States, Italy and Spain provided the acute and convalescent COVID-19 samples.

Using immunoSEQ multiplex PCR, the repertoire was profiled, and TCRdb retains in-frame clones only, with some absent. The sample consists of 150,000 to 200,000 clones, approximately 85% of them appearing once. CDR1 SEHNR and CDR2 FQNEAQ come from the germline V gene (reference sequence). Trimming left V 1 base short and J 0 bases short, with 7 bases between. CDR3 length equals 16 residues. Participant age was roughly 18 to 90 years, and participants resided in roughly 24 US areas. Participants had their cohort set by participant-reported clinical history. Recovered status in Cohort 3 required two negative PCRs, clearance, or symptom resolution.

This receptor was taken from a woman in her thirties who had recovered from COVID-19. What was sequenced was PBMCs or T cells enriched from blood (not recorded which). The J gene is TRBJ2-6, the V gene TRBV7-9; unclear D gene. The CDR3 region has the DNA TGTGCCAGCAGCTTAGTGACGGGCTCTGGGGCCAACGTCCTGACTTTC. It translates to CASSLVTGSGANVLTF.